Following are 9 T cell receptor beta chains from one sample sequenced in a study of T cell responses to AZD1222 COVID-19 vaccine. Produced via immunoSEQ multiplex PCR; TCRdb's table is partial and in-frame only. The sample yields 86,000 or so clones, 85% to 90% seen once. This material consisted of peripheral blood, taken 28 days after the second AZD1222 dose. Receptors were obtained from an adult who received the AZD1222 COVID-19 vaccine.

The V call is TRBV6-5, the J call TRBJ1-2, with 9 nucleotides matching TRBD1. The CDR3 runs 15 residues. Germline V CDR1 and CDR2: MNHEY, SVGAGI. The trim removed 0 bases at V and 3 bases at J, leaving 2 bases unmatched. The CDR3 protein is CASSYSRDRDYGYTF. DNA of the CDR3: TGTGCCAGCAGTTACTCCCGGGACAGGGACTATGGCTACACCTTC.

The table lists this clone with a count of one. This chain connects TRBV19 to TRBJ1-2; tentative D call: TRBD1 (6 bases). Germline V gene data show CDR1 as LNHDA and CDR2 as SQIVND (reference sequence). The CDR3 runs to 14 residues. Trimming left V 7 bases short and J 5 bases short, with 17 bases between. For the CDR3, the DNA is TGTGCCAGTATCCCGACGGGAGGGGGGTATGGCTACACCTTC. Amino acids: CASIPTGGGYGYTF.

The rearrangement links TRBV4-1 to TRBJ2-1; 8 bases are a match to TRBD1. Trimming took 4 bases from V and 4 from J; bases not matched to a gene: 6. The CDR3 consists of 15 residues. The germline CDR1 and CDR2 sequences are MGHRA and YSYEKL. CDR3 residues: CASSPVGQGYNEQFF. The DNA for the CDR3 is TGCGCCAGCAGCCCGGTAGGACAGGGATACAATGAGCAGTTCTTC.

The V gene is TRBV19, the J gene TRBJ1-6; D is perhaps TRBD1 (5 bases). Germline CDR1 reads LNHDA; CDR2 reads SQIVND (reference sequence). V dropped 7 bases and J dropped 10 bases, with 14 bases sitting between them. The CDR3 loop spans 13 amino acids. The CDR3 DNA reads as TGTGCCAGTACCACCGGGGGAGGATCACCCCTCCACTTT. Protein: CASTTGGGSPLHF.

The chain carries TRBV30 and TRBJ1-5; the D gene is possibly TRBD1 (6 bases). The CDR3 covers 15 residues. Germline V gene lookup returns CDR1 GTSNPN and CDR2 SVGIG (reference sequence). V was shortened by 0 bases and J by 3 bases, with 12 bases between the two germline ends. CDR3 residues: CAWSVGQTHNQPQHF. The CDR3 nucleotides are TGTGCCTGGAGTGTAGGACAGACTCACAATCAGCCCCAGCATTTT.

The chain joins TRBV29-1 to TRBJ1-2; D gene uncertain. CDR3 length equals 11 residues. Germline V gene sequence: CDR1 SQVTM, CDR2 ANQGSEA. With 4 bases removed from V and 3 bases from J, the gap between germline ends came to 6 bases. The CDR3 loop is CSVGRDYGYTF. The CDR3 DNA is TGCAGCGTTGGACGGGACTATGGCTACACCTTC.

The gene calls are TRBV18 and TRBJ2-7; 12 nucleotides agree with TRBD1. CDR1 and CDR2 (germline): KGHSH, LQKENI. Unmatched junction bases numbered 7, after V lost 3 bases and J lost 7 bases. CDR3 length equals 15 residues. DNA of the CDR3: TGTGCCAGCTCACCGGGGACAGGGGGCGCAGGGGAGCAGTACTTC. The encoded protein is CASSPGTGGAGEQYF.

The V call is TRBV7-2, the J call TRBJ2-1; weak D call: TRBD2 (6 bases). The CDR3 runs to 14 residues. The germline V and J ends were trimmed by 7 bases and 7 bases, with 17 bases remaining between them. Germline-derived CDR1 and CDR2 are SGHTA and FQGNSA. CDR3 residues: CASKVASALNEQFF. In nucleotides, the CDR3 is TGTGCCAGCAAGGTGGCTAGCGCCCTTAATGAGCAGTTCTTC.

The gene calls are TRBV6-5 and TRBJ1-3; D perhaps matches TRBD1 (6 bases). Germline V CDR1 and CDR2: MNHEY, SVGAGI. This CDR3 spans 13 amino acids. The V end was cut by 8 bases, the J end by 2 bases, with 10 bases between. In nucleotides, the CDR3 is TGTGCCAGCGCAACAGGGACTGGAAACACCATATATTTT. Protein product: CASATGTGNTIYF.